This T cell receptor (beta chain) was recovered during a study of blood T cell repertoires in COVID-19. TCRdb's copy holds only in-frame clones and misses some; the assay was immunoSEQ multiplex PCR. The sample comprises about 120,000 clones, 85% of which are singletons, and about a tenth rests with the top ten. This CDR3 has 15 residues. Trimming removed 0 bases from V and 1 base from J, with 9 bases in between. The V gene's germline CDR1 is MNHNY and CDR2 SVGAGI (reference sequence). V is TRBV6-6 and J is TRBJ1-1; D unresolved. The TCR was taken from a man older than 75 with acute or convalescent COVID-19. The material sequenced was peripheral blood. The CDR3 loop is CASSYSGRSNTEAFF. The CDR3 bases are TGTGCCAGCAGTTACTCGGGCAGATCGAACACTGAAGCTTTCTTT.